These T cell receptor beta chains were read from a single sample in a study of T cell repertoires in cytomegalovirus infection. No antigen is known for these receptors. TCRdb reanalysed the reads using MiXCR and keeps one entry per CDR3 protein. The repertoire holds 35,000 or so distinct CDR3 sequences, with roughly half as singletons. Sequenced here: CD8+ T cells from cultured PBMCs, sampled from culture after CMV antigen stimulation. The source is a human donor in good health (CMV status not recorded). Some clones in this sample may be carry-over from other donors' samples. Both conserved end residues are part of each CDR3. The D gene is left open where the match is weak. Some rows mark clone size as missing; the rest say once, few, many or name a class of expanded clone.

abundance	v_gene	d_gene	j_gene	CDR3aa	CDR3nt
NA	TRBV7-8	NA	TRBJ2-2	CASSLTRAGPNTGELFF	TGTGCCAGCAGCTTGACCCGGGCGGGGCCCAACACCGGGGAGCTGTTTTTT
few	TRBV12-3/TRBV12-4	NA	TRBJ2-1	CASTSRAGNEQFF	TGTGCCAGCACGTCCCGGGCGGGAAATGAGCAGTTCTTC
NA	TRBV4-2	NA	TRBJ2-1	CASRVSGNEQFF	TGTGCCAGCAGAGTTAGCGGCAATGAGCAGTTCTTC
NA	TRBV2	NA	TRBJ1-5	CASSELTANQPQHF	TGTGCCAGCAGTGAACTTACGGCCAATCAGCCCCAGCATTTT
few	TRBV7-2	TRBD2	TRBJ2-5	CASSSLDGTSGDQETQYF	TGTGCCAGCAGCTCCCTCGATGGGACTAGCGGAGATCAAGAGACCCAGTACTTC
NA	TRBV11-2	TRBD1	TRBJ1-1	CASSIGTGGNTEAFF	TGTGCCAGCAGCATAGGGACAGGGGGGAACACTGAAGCTTTCTTT
many	TRBV27	NA	TRBJ1-2	CASRRLGGDHGYTF	TGTGCCAGCAGACGCCTGGGAGGGGACCATGGCTACACCTTC
NA	TRBV7-2	TRBD1	TRBJ2-4	CASSTRGQGADIQYF	TGTGCCAGCAGCACCCGTGGACAGGGGGCCGACATTCAGTACTTC
once	TRBV7-3	NA	TRBJ2-6	CASSSDVSGANVLTF	TGTGCCAGCAGCTCGGACGTATCTGGGGCCAACGTCCTGACTTTC
few	TRBV12-3/TRBV12-4	NA	TRBJ2-7	CASTQGGRPYEQYF	TGTGCCTCAACCCAGGGGGGGAGACCCTACGAGCAGTACTTC
few	TRBV4-2	TRBD1	TRBJ2-1	CASSPTIQTGMAYNEQFF	TGTGCCAGCAGCCCTACTATCCAGACAGGGATGGCCTACAATGAGCAGTTCTTC
NA	TRBV7-9	NA	TRBJ1-1	CASSLAVGTGEAFF	TGTGCCAGCAGCTTAGCGGTGGGGACCGGGGAAGCTTTCTTT
NA	TRBV7-9	TRBD1	TRBJ1-5	CASSSARTGRQPQHF	TGTGCCAGCAGCTCGGCCCGGACAGGGAGACAGCCCCAGCATTTT
few	TRBV7-9	NA	TRBJ2-3	CASSRYTDTQYF	TGTGCCAGCAGCCGCTACACAGATACGCAGTATTTT
NA	TRBV11-2	TRBD2	TRBJ2-5	CASSFRAGGAPQETQYF	TGTGCCAGCAGCTTCCGAGCGGGGGGGGCCCCCCAAGAGACCCAGTACTTC
NA	TRBV28	NA	TRBJ1-1	CASSPIRLDPGNTEAFF	TGTGCCAGCAGCCCAATACGCCTGGACCCCGGGAACACTGAAGCTTTCTTT
NA	TRBV6-1	NA	TRBJ1-1	CASSPGLWEYMNTEAFF	TGTGCCAGCAGTCCCGGGCTGTGGGAGTATATGAACACTGAAGCTTTCTTT
few	TRBV6-8	NA	TRBJ2-7	CASSDRWSSYEQYF	TGTGCCAGCAGTGACAGGTGGAGCTCCTACGAGCAGTACTTC
once	TRBV25-1	TRBD2	TRBJ2-2	CASSELYGGRAETGELFF	TGTGCCAGCAGTGAACTATATGGCGGGAGGGCCGAAACCGGGGAGCTGTTTTTT
once	TRBV7-8	TRBD1	TRBJ2-5	CASSTHRGRSQETQYF	TGTGCCAGCAGCACTCACAGGGGGCGCTCCCAAGAGACCCAGTACTTC
NA	TRBV12-3/TRBV12-4	NA	TRBJ2-6	CASSLWAGNSGANVLTF	TGTGCCAGCAGTTTATGGGCAGGGAACTCTGGGGCCAACGTCCTGACTTTC
few	TRBV7-6	NA	TRBJ1-1	CASSLVSAVGRHTEAFF	TGTGCCAGCAGCTTAGTTTCGGCCGTGGGGAGGCACACTGAAGCTTTCTTT
NA	TRBV6-1	TRBD2	TRBJ2-1	CASSARLAGWYEQFF	TGTGCCAGCAGTGCGAGACTAGCGGGATGGTATGAGCAGTTCTTC
NA	TRBV4-2	NA	TRBJ1-4	CASSQVAVGGGGMFEKLFF	TGTGCCAGCAGCCAAGTGGCTGTAGGCGGCGGGGGCATGTTTGAAAAACTGTTTTTT
few	TRBV7-3	NA	TRBJ2-7	CASSLISGGGYEQYF	TGTGCCAGCAGCCTTATATCCGGAGGGGGCTACGAGCAGTACTTC
NA	TRBV27	TRBD1	TRBJ2-7	CASRYQPDRGYEQYF	TGTGCCAGCCGATATCAGCCGGACAGGGGCTACGAGCAGTACTTC
NA	TRBV12-3/TRBV12-4	NA	TRBJ1-3	CASILPRSGLTRDTIYF	TGTGCCAGCATCCTACCCCGGTCGGGACTTACGAGGGACACCATATATTTT
NA	TRBV5-1	NA	TRBJ2-1	CASSEVQGLNNEQFF	TGCGCCAGCAGCGAAGTACAAGGGCTCAACAATGAGCAGTTCTTC
NA	TRBV5-1	NA	TRBJ1-4	CASSLESAGAGEKLFF	TGCGCCAGCAGCTTGGAGAGCGCAGGGGCTGGGGAAAAACTGTTTTTT
NA	TRBV7-2	TRBD1	TRBJ1-2	CASSIITGQGYGYTF	TGTGCCAGCAGCATCATTACCGGACAGGGCTATGGCTACACCTTC
few	TRBV7-8	TRBD1	TRBJ1-5	CASSPGGGQGNQPQHF	TGTGCCAGCAGCCCGGGGGGAGGACAGGGGAATCAGCCCCAGCATTTT
NA	TRBV6-1	TRBD1	TRBJ1-4	CASSFRQGARYEKLFF	TGTGCCAGCAGTTTCCGACAGGGGGCACGGTATGAAAAACTGTTTTTT
NA	TRBV27	NA	TRBJ1-5	CASSSDTSANQPQHF	TGTGCCAGCAGTTCCGACACAAGCGCTAATCAGCCCCAGCATTTT
NA	TRBV2	NA	TRBJ2-5	CASSVGPVQTQYF	TGTGCCAGCAGTGTAGGCCCAGTCCAGACCCAGTACTTC
NA	TRBV4-1	TRBD2	TRBJ2-1	CASSQATSGSMNEQFF	TGCGCCAGCAGCCAGGCAACTAGCGGGTCTATGAATGAGCAGTTCTTC
NA	TRBV19	NA	TRBJ1-1	CASTIRPGGSTEAFF	TGTGCCAGTACCATTAGGCCGGGGGGATCCACTGAAGCTTTCTTT